This TCR beta chain emerged from a study of cytomegalovirus exposure and HLA in healthy donors. Findings of the study overall: Immune exposure was documented only through CMV serostatus. Certain indistinguishable V segments, among them TRBV6-2 and TRBV6-3, were excluded.

Amplification used 60 Vbeta primers and 13 Jbeta primers. Here immunoSEQ multiplex PCR was the method, and the copy in TCRdb shows in-frame clones only, minus some. Here the sample spans over 100,000 clones, roughly 80% being singletons. Of note for this clone: The antigen remains undetermined.

The CDR3 is made up of 14 amino acids. The V end lost 2 bases, the J end lost 2 bases, and 11 bases lay between the germline ends. Germline-derived CDR1 and CDR2 are SGHDT and YYEEEE. The receptor was isolated from a female donor in good health and CMV-seronegative. V is TRBV5-6 and J is TRBJ2-7; D may be TRBD1 (6 bases). Sample: PBMCs. The CDR3 nucleotides read TGTGCCAGCAGCTTACAGGGTTACCCCTACGAGCAGTACTTC. Translating it yields CASSLQGYPYEQYF.